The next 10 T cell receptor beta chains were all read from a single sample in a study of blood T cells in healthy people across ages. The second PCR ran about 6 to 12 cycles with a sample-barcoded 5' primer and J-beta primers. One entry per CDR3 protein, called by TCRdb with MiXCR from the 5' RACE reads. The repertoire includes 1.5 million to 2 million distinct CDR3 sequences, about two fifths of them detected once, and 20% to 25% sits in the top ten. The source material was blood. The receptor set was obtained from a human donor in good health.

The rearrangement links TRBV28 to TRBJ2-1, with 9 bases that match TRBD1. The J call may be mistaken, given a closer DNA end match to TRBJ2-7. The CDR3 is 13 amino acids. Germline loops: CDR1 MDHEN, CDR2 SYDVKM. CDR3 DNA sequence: TGTGCCAGCGGGACAGGGAATTTTTACGAGCAGTACTTC. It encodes CASGTGNFYEQYF.

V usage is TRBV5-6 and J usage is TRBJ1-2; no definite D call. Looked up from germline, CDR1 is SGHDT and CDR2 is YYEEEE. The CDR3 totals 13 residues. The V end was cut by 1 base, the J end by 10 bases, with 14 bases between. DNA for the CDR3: TGTGCCAGCAGCTTGTGGACGGTCGAAGACTACACCTTC. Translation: CASSLWTVEDYTF.

This CDR3 reads CASSLVGQGREKLFF. Here the CDR3 DNA reads TGTGCCAGCAGTTTGGTGGGGCAGGGAAGGGAAAAACTGTTTTTT. The rearrangement links TRBV27 to TRBJ1-4; TRBD1 might be the D (5 bases). The CDR3 is 15 amino acids. Germline assignment: CDR1 MNHEY and CDR2 SMNVEV (reference sequence). The V end lost 3 bases, the J end lost 8 bases, and 16 bases lay between the germline ends.

CDR3 nucleotides: TGTGCCAGCAGTTACCGCGGGGAGGACAATGAGCAGTTCTTC. Its protein is CASSYRGEDNEQFF. The rearrangement joins TRBV6-2 or TRBV6-3 to TRBJ2-1; weak D call: TRBD2 (6 bases). Germline V CDR1 and CDR2: MNHEY, SVGEGT. This CDR3 is built from 14 residues. V was cut by 2 bases and J by 5 bases, with 10 bases left in between.

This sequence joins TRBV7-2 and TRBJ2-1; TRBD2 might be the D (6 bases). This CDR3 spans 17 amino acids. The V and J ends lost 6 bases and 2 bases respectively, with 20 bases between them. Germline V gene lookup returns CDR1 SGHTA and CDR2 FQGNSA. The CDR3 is CASRLTLGTGAYNEQFF. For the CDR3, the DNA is TGTGCCAGCAGGCTTACTCTGGGGACTGGCGCCTACAATGAGCAGTTCTTC. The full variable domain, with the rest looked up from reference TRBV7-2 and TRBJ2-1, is GAGVSQSPSNKVTEKGKDVELRCDPISGHTALYWYRQSLGQGLEFLIYFQGNSAPDKSGLPSDRFSAERTGGSVSTLTIQRTQQEDSAVYLCASRLTLGTGAYNEQFFGPGTRLTVL.

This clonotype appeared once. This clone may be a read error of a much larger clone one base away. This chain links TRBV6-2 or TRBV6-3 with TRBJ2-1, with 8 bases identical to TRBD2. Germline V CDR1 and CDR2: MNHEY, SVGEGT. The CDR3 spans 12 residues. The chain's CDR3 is CTSRGLADEQFF. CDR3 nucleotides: TGTACCAGCAGAGGACTAGCCGATGAGCAGTTCTTC.

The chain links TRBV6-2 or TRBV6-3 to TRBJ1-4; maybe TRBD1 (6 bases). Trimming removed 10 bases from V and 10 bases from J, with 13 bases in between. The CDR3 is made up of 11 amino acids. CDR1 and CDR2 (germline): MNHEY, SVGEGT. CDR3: CANSSRGKLFF. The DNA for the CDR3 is TGTGCCAACAGCTCCAGGGGAAAACTGTTTTTT.

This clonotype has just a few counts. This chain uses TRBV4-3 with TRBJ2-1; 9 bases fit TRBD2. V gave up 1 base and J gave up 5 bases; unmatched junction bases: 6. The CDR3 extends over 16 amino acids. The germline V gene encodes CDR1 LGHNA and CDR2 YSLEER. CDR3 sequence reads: CASSQGGSGGNNEQFF. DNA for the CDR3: TGCGCCAGCAGCCAAGGAGGAAGCGGGGGGAACAATGAGCAGTTCTTC.

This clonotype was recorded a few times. In DNA form, the CDR3 reads TGCGCCAGCAGCTCCCTCAGCGGGGGCCGCACAGATACGCAGTATTTT. Its protein is CASSSLSGGRTDTQYF. This chain connects TRBV5-1 to TRBJ2-3, with 8 bases lining up with TRBD2. The CDR3 covers 16 residues. The V segment lost 3 bases and the J segment 1 base; nucleotides outside the gene matches: 7. Germline V gives CDR1 SGHRS, CDR2 YFSETQ.

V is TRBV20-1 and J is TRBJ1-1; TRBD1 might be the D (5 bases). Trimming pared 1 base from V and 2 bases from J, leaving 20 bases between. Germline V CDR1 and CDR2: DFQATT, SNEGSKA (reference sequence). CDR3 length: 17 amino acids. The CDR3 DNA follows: TGCAGTGCTAGAGCAGGGTATGAGGGTATAAGTAACACTGAAGCTTTCTTT. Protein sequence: CSARAGYEGISNTEAFF.